This T cell receptor beta chain was sequenced in a study of cytomegalovirus exposure and HLA in healthy donors. As for this clone: Its antigen remains unknown.

Study-wide results and caveats: In most subjects, TCR beta sequences reportedly gave accurate predictions of HLA-A and HLA-B alleles. Later work associated 16,951 TCR beta sequences with HLA alleles at 0.05 false discovery rate. The authors confirmed in vitro that a few CMV-associated chains were specific for CMV antigens.

V lost 4 bases to trimming and J lost 5 bases, with 23 bases between them. CDR1 and CDR2 from the germline V gene are SGHTS and YDEGEE. This CDR3 region has 17 residues. Primers for the PCR totalled 60 Vbeta and 13 Jbeta. The method was immunoSEQ multiplex PCR; TCRdb's version includes in-frame clones alone and lacks a portion of them. The table records 120,000 to 150,000 clones, 82% of them present only once. The TCR originated in a man between 18 and 29 years old in good health and CMV-seropositive. The rearrangement joins TRBV5-8 to TRBJ2-3, with D perhaps TRBD2 (5 bases). The material sequenced was PBMCs. The DNA of the CDR3 is TGTGCCAGCAGCCCCACCTACCCGACCGTAGGAGGAGATACGCAGTATTTT. Amino acid sequence: CASSPTYPTVGGDTQYF. The whole variable domain, filled in from reference TRBV5-8 and TRBJ2-3, reads EAGVTQSPTHLIKTRGQQATLRCSPISGHTSVYWYQQALGLGLQFLLWYDEGEERNRGNFPPRFSGRQFPNYSSELNVNALELEDSALYLCASSPTYPTVGGDTQYFGPGTRLTVL.